This TCR beta chain was identified during a study of blood T cell repertoires in COVID-19. Turning to the study itself: The United States, Italy and Spain were the sources of the acute and convalescent COVID-19 samples.

Germline CDR1 is LNHDA and CDR2 is SQIVND (reference sequence). The V and J ends lost 7 bases and 10 bases respectively, with 17 bases between them. The CDR3 consists of 14 residues. Original handling: Nucleated cell number was recorded as an estimate derived from reference gene primer amplification. The method was immunoSEQ multiplex PCR; TCRdb's version includes in-frame clones alone and lacks a portion of them. That table is the source of V, J and clone size, and D and trimming were worked out from the DNA. The sample contains around 200,000 clones, about four fifths of which appear only once. This clonotype was sampled from a man aged 35 to 55 with active or convalescent COVID-19. Sequencing input: peripheral blood. This rearrangement joins TRBV19 to TRBJ1-6; tentative D call: TRBD1 (5 bases). CDR3 protein: CASTDRPRGSPLHF. The CDR3, as DNA: TGTGCCAGTACTGATCGCCCGCGGGGGTCACCCCTCCACTTT.